Detailed here is one T cell receptor (beta chain). At sampling all donors were nominally healthy, likely with unrecorded immune exposures. This entry comes from a study of cytomegalovirus exposure and HLA in healthy donors. Trimming pared 0 bases from V and 1 base from J, leaving 10 bases between. Germline loops: CDR1 SGDLS, CDR2 YYNGEE. The length of the CDR3 is 15 residues. Researchers ran the PCR with 60 Vbeta and 13 Jbeta primers. Method: immunoSEQ multiplex PCR; TCRdb's copy keeps in-frame clones and lacks some. The top ten hold 2.1% of the sample, which has some 140,000 clones, roughly 72% seen once.

The sample consisted of PBMCs. The source of this sequence is a man aged 25 to 40 in good health and CMV-seronegative. The V gene is TRBV9, the J gene TRBJ1-2, with D hard to call. The CDR3 sequence is CASSVGAGFNYGYTF. The DNA of the CDR3 is TGTGCCAGCAGCGTAGGGGCAGGCTTTAACTATGGCTACACCTTC. Drawing the rest from reference TRBV9 and TRBJ1-2, the complete variable domain is DSGVTQTPKHLITATGQRVTLRCSPRSGDLSVYWYQQSLDQGLQFLIQYYNGEERAKGNILERFSAQQFPDLHSELNLSSLELGDSALYFCASSVGAGFNYGYTFGSGTRLTVV.